This T cell receptor beta chain came from a study of T cell repertoires in aging, cancer and after chemotherapy. Study-wide findings and caveats: Age-matched healthy donors had significantly more diverse, less clonal blood TCR repertoires than untreated cancer patients.

Germline lookup yields CDR1 SGHAT and CDR2 FQDESV (reference sequence). CDR3 length equals 14 residues. The V gene lost 5 bases and the J gene lost 4 bases, with 11 bases spanning the gap. Multiplex touch-down PCR with TRB-A/B primers amplified rearranged V-D-J TRB sequences. Each CDR3 protein is one row after TCRdb ran MiXCR on the multiplex PCR reads. The sample records around 5,000 distinct CDR3 sequences, roughly 24% being singletons. The template was genomic DNA from peripheral blood, not RNA. Note on this clonotype: As yet, its antigen is unknown.

This receptor was identified in a human donor in good health. Specimen: blood. The chain joins TRBV11-1 to TRBJ1-4; weak D call: TRBD1 (6 bases). CDR3 in amino acids: CASSKDSYNEKLFF. CDR3 DNA: TGTGCCAGCAGCAAGGACAGCTATAATGAAAAACTGTTTTTT.